The 3 T cell receptor beta chains below come from one sample, sequenced in a study of T cell repertoires in ileal Crohn's disease. Sequencing used immunoSEQ multiplex PCR; TCRdb keeps in-frame clones, though not all of them. Of over 4,000 clones listed, 74% are singletons. The source material was ileal tissue. These receptors were obtained from an adult with Crohn's disease.

The chain has TRBV10-1 and TRBJ1-5; D is uncertain. The CDR3 has 16 residues. Trimming took 0 bases from V and 6 from J, leaving 15 bases between them. CDR1 is WNHNN, CDR2 SYGVQD, per germline (reference sequence). The CDR3 nucleotides are TGCGCCAGCAGTGAGTCGTACGAGGGATCCAGTCAGCCCCAGCATTTT. Translating it yields CASSESYEGSSQPQHF.

The rearrangement joins TRBV7-2 to TRBJ2-7, with D perhaps matching TRBD1 (8 bases). CDR1 and CDR2 from the germline V gene are SGHTA and FQGNSA. The V end lost 0 bases, the J end lost 1 base, and 13 bases lay between the germline ends. CDR3 length: 16 residues. CDR3 in DNA: TGTGCCAGCAGCTTAGCAACAGGGGGGGTATCCTACGAGCAGTACTTC. Translated: CASSLATGGVSYEQYF.

This chain joins TRBV10-1 and TRBJ2-1; 7 bases are a match to TRBD1. CDR3 length: 18 amino acids. CDR1 is WNHNN and CDR2 is SYGVQD in the germline V gene (reference sequence). Losses at the gene ends were 2 bases for V and 4 bases for J; bases not matched to a gene: 14. CDR3 protein: CASSERTTGTFLYNEQFF. The CDR3 coding sequence is TGCGCCAGCAGTGAGCGAACGACAGGGACATTCCTTTACAATGAGCAGTTCTTC.